Detailed here is one T cell receptor (beta chain). Its antigen remains undetermined. At one end, the junction sequence differs from germline, possibly due to a read error. Counted from cysteine to phenylalanine, this CDR3 has 17 amino acids. Of the read, only the CDR3 DNA is kept; its 51 bases are in frame from base 1. CDR1 ENHRY and CDR2 SYGVKD are derived from the germline V gene. The sample's treatment or condition label, decoded: allogeneic hematopoietic cell transplantation with graft depleted of TCRalphabeta T cells and CD19 B cells. TCRalphabeta/CD19-depleted allogeneic hematopoietic cell grafts were given to the transplant recipients, all of whom were children. Libraries came from PCR. Reads for this sample came from an Illumina HiSeq 2500. To normalize quantification of the TCRbeta repertoire, the TCR libraries were built with molecular barcoding that relied on unique molecular identifiers. In TCRdb, the public reads were trimmed at Q25 with fastp and aligned with MiXCR, with productive beta chains retained. Each entry merges the rows of one CDR3 protein and shows their most common DNA and genes. The sample table contains about 300,000 distinct CDR3 sequences; only one count was recorded for around a tenth of them. Together, the top ten hold roughly 7% of the sample.

The data derive from a study of T-cell reconstitution after alpha-beta-depleted transplantation in children (dated by TCRdb to the mid-2010s). Turning to the overall study: The study quantitatively tracked T-cell immune reconstitution after TCRalphabeta/CD19-depleted allogeneic hematopoietic cell transplantation in children using TCR repertoire profiling. General study outcomes and caveats: In some patients, the high TCRbeta diversity seen at day 60 was put down to recipient T cells and intrathymic progenitors that had survived conditioning. The apparently early alphabetaT-cell count recovery about two months after transplant was reportedly dependent on only several hundred rapidly expanded clones derived from non-depleted graft cells. Hyperexpanded clone frequencies declined over subsequent months; after one year, T-cell counts and TCRbeta diversity were mostly attributed to newly produced T cells.

The chain uses TRBV10-3 and TRBJ2-1; the best D guess is TRBD2, with 5 bases matching. The clonotype originates from a boy under two years old with acute myeloid leukemia, due to receive a stem cell transplant. Sequenced here: PBMCs, sampled before TCRalphabeta/CD19-depleted stem cell transplant. The bases read TGTGCCATCAGTGACTACGTTAGCGTACCCTCCAACAATGAGCAGTTCTTC. Translation gives CAISDYVSVPSNNEQFF.